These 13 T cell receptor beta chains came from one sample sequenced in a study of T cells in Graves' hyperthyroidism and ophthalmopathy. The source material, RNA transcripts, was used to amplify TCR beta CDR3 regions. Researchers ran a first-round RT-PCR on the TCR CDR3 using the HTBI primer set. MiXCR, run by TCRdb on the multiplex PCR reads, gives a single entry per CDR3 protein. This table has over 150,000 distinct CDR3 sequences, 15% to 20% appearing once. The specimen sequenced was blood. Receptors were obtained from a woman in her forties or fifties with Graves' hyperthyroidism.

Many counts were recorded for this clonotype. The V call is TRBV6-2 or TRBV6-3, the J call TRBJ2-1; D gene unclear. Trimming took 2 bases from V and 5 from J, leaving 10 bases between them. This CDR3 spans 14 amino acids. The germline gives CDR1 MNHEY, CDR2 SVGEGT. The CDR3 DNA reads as TGTGCCAGCAGTTACGGCAGGTCCCACAATGAGCAGTTCTTC. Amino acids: CASSYGRSHNEQFF.

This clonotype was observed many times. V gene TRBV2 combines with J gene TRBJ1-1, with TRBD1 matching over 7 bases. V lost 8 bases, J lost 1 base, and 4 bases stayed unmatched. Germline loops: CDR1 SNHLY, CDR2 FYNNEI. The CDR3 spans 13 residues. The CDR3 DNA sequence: TGTGCCAGCCGGGACAGCTGGAACACTGAAGCTTTCTTT. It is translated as CASRDSWNTEAFF.

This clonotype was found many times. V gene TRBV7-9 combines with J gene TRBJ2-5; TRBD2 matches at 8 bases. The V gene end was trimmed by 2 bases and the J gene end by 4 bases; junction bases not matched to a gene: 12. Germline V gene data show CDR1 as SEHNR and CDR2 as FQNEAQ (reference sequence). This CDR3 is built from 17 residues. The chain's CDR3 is CASSLRAGGRGGETQYF. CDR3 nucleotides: TGTGCCAGCAGCTTACGGGCGGGGGGCCGGGGAGGAGAGACCCAGTACTTC.

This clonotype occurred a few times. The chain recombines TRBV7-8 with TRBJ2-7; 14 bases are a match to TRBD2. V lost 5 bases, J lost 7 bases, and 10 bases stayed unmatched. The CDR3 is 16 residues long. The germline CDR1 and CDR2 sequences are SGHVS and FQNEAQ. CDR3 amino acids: CASSPTSGGARREQYF. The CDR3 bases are TGTGCCAGCAGCCCGACTAGCGGGGGGGCACGGAGGGAGCAGTACTTC. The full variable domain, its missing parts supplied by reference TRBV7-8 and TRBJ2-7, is GAGVSQSPRYKVAKRGQDVALRCDPISGHVSLFWYQQALGQGPEFLTYFQNEAQLDKSGLPSDRFFAERPEGSVSTLKIQRTQQEDSAVYLCASSPTSGGARREQYFGPGTRLTVT.

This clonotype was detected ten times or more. CDR3 sequence (DNA): TGTGCCACCAGTGACGCCCCCCCCGGGACTAGCGGACTAGAGCAGTTCTTC. As protein: CATSDAPPGTSGLEQFF. The chain uses TRBV24-1 and TRBJ2-1; 11 nucleotides align to TRBD2. The V segment lost 4 bases and the J segment 10 bases; nucleotides outside the gene matches: 14. CDR1 KGHDR and CDR2 SFDVKD come from the germline V gene. This CDR3 spans 17 amino acids.

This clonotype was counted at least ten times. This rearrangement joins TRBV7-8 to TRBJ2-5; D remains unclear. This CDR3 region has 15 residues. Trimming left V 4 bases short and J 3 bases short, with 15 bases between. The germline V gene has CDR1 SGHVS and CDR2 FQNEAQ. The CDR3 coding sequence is TGTGCCAGCAGCTCCCAGGCGAGGCTGGAAGAGACCCAGTACTTC. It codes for CASSSQARLEETQYF. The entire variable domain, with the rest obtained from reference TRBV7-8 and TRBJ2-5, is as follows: GAGVSQSPRYKVAKRGQDVALRCDPISGHVSLFWYQQALGQGPEFLTYFQNEAQLDKSGLPSDRFFAERPEGSVSTLKIQRTQQEDSAVYLCASSSQARLEETQYFGPGTRLLVL.

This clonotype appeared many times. DNA for the CDR3: TGTGCCAGCAGCTTAGGAGCCGGGACAGCAGGCTACGAGCAGTACTTC. Its protein is CASSLGAGTAGYEQYF. V is TRBV7-3 and J is TRBJ2-7; 7 nucleotides line up with TRBD1. The CDR3 loop spans 16 amino acids. V dropped 2 bases and J dropped 3; count of bases not matched to a gene: 10. Germline V gene data show CDR1 as SGHTA and CDR2 as FQGTGA.

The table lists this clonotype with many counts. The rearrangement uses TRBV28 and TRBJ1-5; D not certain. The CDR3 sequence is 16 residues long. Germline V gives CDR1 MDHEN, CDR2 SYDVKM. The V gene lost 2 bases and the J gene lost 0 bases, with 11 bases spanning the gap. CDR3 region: CASSLGRRFSNQPQHF. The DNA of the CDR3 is TGTGCCAGCAGTTTAGGGCGGCGGTTTAGCAATCAGCCCCAGCATTTT.

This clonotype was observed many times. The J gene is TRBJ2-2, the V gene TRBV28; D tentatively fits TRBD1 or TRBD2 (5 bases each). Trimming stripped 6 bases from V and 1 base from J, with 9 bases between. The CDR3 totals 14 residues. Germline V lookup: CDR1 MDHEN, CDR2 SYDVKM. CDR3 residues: CASRGTGNTGELFF. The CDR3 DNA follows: TGTGCCAGCAGAGGGACGGGGAACACCGGGGAGCTGTTTTTT.

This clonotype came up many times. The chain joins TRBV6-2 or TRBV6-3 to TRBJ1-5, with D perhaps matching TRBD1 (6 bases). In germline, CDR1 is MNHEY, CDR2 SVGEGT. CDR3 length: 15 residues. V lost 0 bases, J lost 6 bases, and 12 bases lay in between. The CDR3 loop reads CASSYSGGGVQPQHF. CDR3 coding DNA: TGTGCCAGCAGTTACTCAGGGGGGGGCGTTCAGCCCCAGCATTTT.

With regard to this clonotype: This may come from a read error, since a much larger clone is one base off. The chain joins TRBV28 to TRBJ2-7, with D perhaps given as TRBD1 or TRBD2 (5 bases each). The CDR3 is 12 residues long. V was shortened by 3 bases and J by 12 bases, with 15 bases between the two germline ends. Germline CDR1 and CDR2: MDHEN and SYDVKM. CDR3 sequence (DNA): TGTGCCAGCAGTTTTATCGGCTCGGGGCGGTACTTC. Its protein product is CASSFIGSGRYF.

CDR3 coding DNA: TGTGCCAGCAGCCCCGGACTCCCCAATGAGCAGTTCTTC. Protein product: CASSPGLPNEQFF. The chain employs TRBV14 and TRBJ2-1; D may be TRBD2 (5 bases). The V end lost 4 bases, the J end lost 6 bases, and 10 bases lay between the germline ends. CDR3 length: 13 amino acids. The germline V gene has CDR1 SGHDN and CDR2 FVKESK.

CDR3 residues: CASSVGLASHEQYF. CDR3 nucleotide sequence: TGTGCCAGCAGCGTTGGCCTAGCGAGTCACGAGCAGTACTTC. The chain couples TRBV9 to TRBJ2-7; perhaps TRBD2 as D (6 bases). Per germline, CDR1 SGDLS and CDR2 YYNGEE. The CDR3 runs 14 residues. The V end lost 2 bases, the J end lost 5 bases, and 14 bases lay between the germline ends. Looking up the rest from reference TRBV9 and TRBJ2-7 gives the full variable domain: DSGVTQTPKHLITATGQRVTLRCSPRSGDLSVYWYQQSLDQGLQFLIQYYNGEERAKGNILERFSAQQFPDLHSELNLSSLELGDSALYFCASSVGLASHEQYFGPGTRLTVT.